A single sample gave rise to the 27 T cell receptor beta chains below, sequenced in a study of blood T cell repertoires in COVID-19. Sequencing used immunoSEQ multiplex PCR; TCRdb keeps in-frame clones, though not all of them. The sample lists 250,000 or so clones, about 90% occurring once. The sample consisted of peripheral blood. All receptors derive from a woman between 40 and 50 years old who had recovered from COVID-19.

V and J are TRBV30 and TRBJ1-4, with TRBD1 identical over 11 bases. V gave up 3 bases and J gave up 7 bases; unmatched junction bases: 7. Germline CDR1 is GTSNPN and CDR2 is SVGIG (reference sequence). CDR3 size: 15 residues. The CDR3 region has the DNA TGTGCCTGGAGAGATGTGGGACAGGGGGGTGAAAAACTGTTTTTT. Amino acid sequence: CAWRDVGQGGEKLFF.

The chain is built from TRBV14 and TRBJ2-5; no definite D call. Deletions cut 1 base from V and 5 bases from J, with 5 bases between. The CDR3 sequence is 12 residues long. Per the germline V gene, CDR1 is SGHDN and CDR2 is FVKESK. The CDR3 loop is CASSQGSETQYF. The CDR3 bases are TGTGCCAGCAGCCAAGGTAGCGAGACCCAGTACTTC.

The CDR3 DNA follows: TGTGCCAGTAGTAGGGGGACAGGGGGGATTAACTATGGCTACACCTTC. This codes for CASSRGTGGINYGYTF. The V gene is TRBV19, the J gene TRBJ1-2, with TRBD1 matching over 11 bases. The germline CDR1 and CDR2 sequences are LNHDA and SQIVND (reference sequence). Trimming at V came to 4 bases and at J to 1 base, leaving 5 bases not matched to a gene. This CDR3 spans 16 amino acids.

This clone occurred a few times. The gene calls are TRBV2 and TRBJ2-3; TRBD2 agrees at 8 bases. CDR3 size: 15 residues. J was trimmed by 2 bases and V by 4 bases; bases with no gene match: 5. CDR1 is SNHLY, CDR2 FYNNEI, per germline. The CDR3 spells CASSGAGGFTDTQYF. The DNA for the CDR3 is TGTGCCAGCAGTGGGGCGGGGGGCTTCACAGATACGCAGTATTTT. Full variable domain (missing parts from reference TRBV2 and TRBJ2-3): EPEVTQTPSHQVTQMGQEVILRCVPISNHLYFYWYRQILGQKVEFLVSFYNNEISEKSEIFDDQFSVERPDGSNFTLKIRSTKLEDSAMYFCASSGAGGFTDTQYFGPGTRLTVL.

In nucleotides, the CDR3 is TGTGCCAGCGAACCACAGGGAACCGGGGAGCTGTTTTTT. It codes for CASEPQGTGELFF. The V gene is TRBV2, the J gene TRBJ2-2; weak D call: TRBD1 (6 bases). V was pared by 8 bases and J by 5 bases, with 12 bases between. The CDR3 covers 13 residues. Germline CDR1 is SNHLY and CDR2 is FYNNEI. Full variable domain (remainder filled in from reference TRBV2 and TRBJ2-2): EPEVTQTPSHQVTQMGQEVILRCVPISNHLYFYWYRQILGQKVEFLVSFYNNEISEKSEIFDDQFSVERPDGSNFTLKIRSTKLEDSAMYFCASEPQGTGELFFGEGSRLTVL.

The chain carries TRBV5-1 and TRBJ1-1; D remains ambiguous. The CDR3 has 14 residues. Germline lookup yields CDR1 SGHRS and CDR2 YFSETQ. The ends were cut back, 2 bases at V and 1 base at J, with 9 bases in the middle. This CDR3 is CASSLAPQNTEAFF. CDR3 coding DNA: TGCGCCAGCAGCTTAGCACCTCAGAACACTGAAGCTTTCTTT.

A word on this clone: The sample contains more than one DNA sequence encoding this CDR3. The rearrangement joins TRBV5-4 to TRBJ2-7, with 7 bases lining up with TRBD1. V was clipped by 4 bases and J by 1 base; unmatched bases: 2. Germline V lookup: CDR1 SGHNT, CDR2 YYREEE (reference sequence). This CDR3 is built from 13 residues. CDR3 sequence reads: CASSRQGSYEQYF. For the CDR3, the DNA is TGTGCCAGCAGCCGACAGGGATCCTACGAGCAGTACTTC.

This clone was detected only a few times. The genes are TRBV7-8 and TRBJ2-7, with D possibly being TRBD1 (5 bases). The CDR3 extends over 14 amino acids. Germline V CDR1 and CDR2: SGHVS, FQNEAQ. V lost 5 bases and J 3 bases, leaving 14 bases between the germline ends. The chain's CDR3 is CASSAQGILYEQYF. The DNA of the CDR3 is TGTGCCAGCAGCGCTCAGGGTATTCTCTACGAGCAGTACTTC.

The rearrangement uses TRBV3-1 (or the pseudogene TRBV3-2) and TRBJ1-2; 9 bases are shared with TRBD1. The CDR3 spans 13 residues. The germline V gene encodes CDR1 LGHDT and CDR2 YNNKEL (reference sequence). V lost 4 bases, J lost 7 bases, and 4 bases stayed unmatched. The CDR3 DNA is TGTGCCAGCAGCCCCGGACAGGGGTCTGGCTACACCTTC. Its protein product is CASSPGQGSGYTF.

The V call is TRBV6-6, the J call TRBJ2-5, with TRBD2 matching over 10 bases. Germline V gene sequence: CDR1 MNHNY, CDR2 SVGAGI (reference sequence). Germline trimming cut 6 bases from V and 4 bases from J; bases unmatched to any gene: 11. The CDR3 extends over 16 amino acids. Written as DNA, the CDR3 is TGTGCCAGCAGCCGAGCTAGCGGGGGTGTAGGAGAGACCCAGTACTTC. Its translation is CASSRASGGVGETQYF.

V is TRBV2 and J is TRBJ1-2, with D possibly being TRBD1 (5 bases). This CDR3 is 13 amino acids long. Germline V gene data show CDR1 as SNHLY and CDR2 as FYNNEI. The V and J ends lost 2 bases and 4 bases respectively, with 8 bases between them. For the CDR3, the DNA is TGTGCCAGCAGTGAACACAGGCCCTATGGCTACACCTTC. Encoded protein: CASSEHRPYGYTF. Together with reference TRBV2 and TRBJ1-2, the CDR3 gives the full variable domain: EPEVTQTPSHQVTQMGQEVILRCVPISNHLYFYWYRQILGQKVEFLVSFYNNEISEKSEIFDDQFSVERPDGSNFTLKIRSTKLEDSAMYFCASSEHRPYGYTFGSGTRLTVV.

CDR3 bases: TGCGCCAGCAGTCGAGCGTTAGACTGGCCCAATCAGCCCCAGCATTTT. The encoded protein is CASSRALDWPNQPQHF. The chain has TRBV23-1 and TRBJ1-5; unclear D gene. TRBV23-1 falls under the ORF class, with uncertain function. The CDR3 is 16 residues long. V gave up 4 bases and J gave up 3 bases, with 16 bases separating them.

This sequence joins TRBV9 and TRBJ2-3, with 11 bases identical to TRBD2. Germline V lookup: CDR1 SGDLS, CDR2 YYNGEE. The J segment lost 9 bases and the V segment lost 2 bases, leaving 8 bases of the junction unmatched. This CDR3 is built from 15 residues. CDR3 in amino acids: CASSVTSGEGGTQYF. CDR3 sequence (DNA): TGTGCCAGCAGCGTGACTAGCGGGGAGGGGGGGACGCAGTATTTT.

The chain carries TRBV9 and TRBJ1-2; weak D call: TRBD1 (5 bases). V dropped 0 bases and J dropped 0 bases, with 9 bases sitting between them. Germline CDR1 SGDLS, CDR2 YYNGEE. The CDR3 is 15 residues long. CDR3 residues: CASSVGQGPNYGYTF. In nucleotides, the CDR3 is TGTGCCAGCAGCGTAGGCCAGGGCCCTAACTATGGCTACACCTTC.

The V call is TRBV27, the J call TRBJ2-7; the D gene is possibly TRBD1 (7 bases). Germline V gives CDR1 MNHEY, CDR2 SMNVEV (reference sequence). V lost 3 bases, J lost 6 bases, and 15 bases lay in between. The CDR3 consists of 14 residues. The CDR3 DNA reads TGTGCCAGCAGTTTTCGCAGGGGGGTGCTCGAGCAGTACTTC. The encoded protein is CASSFRRGVLEQYF.

The rearrangement uses TRBV11-3 and TRBJ1-3; 12 positions agree with TRBD1. The V and J ends lost 3 bases and 2 bases, in that order; junction bases with no gene match: 14. The CDR3 spans 20 residues. The germline V gene encodes CDR1 SGHNT and CDR2 YENEEA. The CDR3 spells CASSFYAGTGGFFAGNTIYF. DNA of the CDR3: TGTGCCAGCAGCTTCTACGCCGGGACAGGGGGCTTCTTCGCTGGAAACACCATATATTTT.

This clone came up once. The chain uses TRBV6-1 and TRBJ2-7, with D perhaps matching TRBD1 (5 bases). Germline V gene data show CDR1 as MNHNS and CDR2 as SASEGT. This CDR3 region has 15 residues. V was shortened by 1 base and J by 2 bases, with 12 bases between the two germline ends. This CDR3 reads CASSEVGQGPYEQYF. CDR3 sequence (DNA): TGTGCCAGCAGTGAAGTTGGCCAGGGCCCCTACGAGCAGTACTTC.

The chain combines TRBV11-2 with TRBJ1-2; tentative D call: TRBD1 (5 bases). Germline CDR1 reads SGHAT; CDR2 reads FQNNGV. V lost 4 bases and J lost 3, with 12 bases in between. The CDR3 consists of 14 residues. CDR3 region: CASSSRPGDYGYTF. In nucleotides, the CDR3 is TGTGCCAGCAGCTCCAGACCGGGGGACTATGGCTACACCTTC.

The V gene is TRBV5-6, the J gene TRBJ1-1; possibly TRBD1 for D (5 bases). The germline gives CDR1 SGHDT, CDR2 YYEEEE. The CDR3 runs to 17 residues. V shed 1 base and J shed 3 bases, with 19 bases lying between them. DNA of the CDR3: TGTGCCAGCAGCTTGTTGAGGTCAGGGTCATCTTACACTGAAGCTTTCTTT. Its translation is CASSLLRSGSSYTEAFF. Using reference TRBV5-6 and TRBJ1-1 for the parts outside the CDR3, the full variable domain is DAGVTQSPTHLIKTRGQQVTLRCSPKSGHDTVSWYQQALGQGPQFIFQYYEEEERQRGNFPDRFSGHQFPNYSSELNVNALLLGDSALYLCASSLLRSGSSYTEAFFGQGTRLTVV.

The chain links TRBV5-1 to TRBJ1-1; tentative D call: TRBD1 (5 bases). Germline loops: CDR1 SGHRS, CDR2 YFSETQ. Trimming took 4 bases from V and 1 from J, leaving 17 bases between them. CDR3 length: 16 residues. CDR3 amino acids: CASSEQAGSGNTEAFF. CDR3 coding DNA: TGCGCCAGCAGCGAACAGGCGGGGTCGGGGAACACTGAAGCTTTCTTT.

This clone was seen a few times. The V gene is TRBV25-1, the J gene TRBJ1-1, with 7 bases identical to TRBD1. J gave up 6 bases and V 4 bases, and 17 bases lay outside the gene matches. The CDR3 contains 17 residues. Germline CDR1 reads MGHDK; CDR2 reads SYGVNS. The CDR3 sequence: CASSATPIRDSWAEAFF. The CDR3 DNA reads as TGTGCCAGCAGTGCAACCCCAATCCGGGACAGTTGGGCTGAAGCTTTCTTT.

The chain uses TRBV4-1 and TRBJ1-6; D unresolved. V lost 1 base and J lost 10, with 8 bases in between. CDR3 length equals 13 residues. The V gene's germline CDR1 is MGHRA and CDR2 YSYEKL. This CDR3 is CASSQVVGSPLHF. Written as DNA, the CDR3 is TGCGCCAGCAGCCAAGTTGTGGGCTCACCCCTCCACTTT.

This clone was observed once. The junction differs from germline at one of its ends, possibly a read error. The chain uses TRBV5-1 and TRBJ2-6; maybe TRBD2 (7 bases). CDR1 and CDR2 (germline): SGHRS, YFSETQ. The CDR3 loop spans 18 amino acids. The CDR3, as DNA: TGCGCCCGCAGCTTGGGGGGGGGCTCCCGGTCTGGGGCCAACGTCCTGACTTTC. This sequence encodes CARSLGGGSRSGANVLTF.

The chain couples TRBV5-1 to TRBJ1-5, with D perhaps matching TRBD1 (6 bases). This CDR3 spans 16 amino acids. CDR1 SGHRS and CDR2 YFSETQ come from the germline V gene. Trimming took off 0 bases at V and 6 bases at J, with 16 bases between the two ends. DNA of the CDR3: TGCGCCAGCAGCTTGGACGCACGGGGGGGCGGTCAGCCCCAGCATTTT. It codes for CASSLDARGGGQPQHF.

The rearrangement links TRBV5-1 to TRBJ1-4; TRBD1 matches 10 bases. J was trimmed by 8 bases and V by 4 bases; bases with no gene match: 8. Germline CDR1 reads SGHRS; CDR2 reads YFSETQ. The CDR3 spans 15 residues. The CDR3 sequence: CASSDRQGAGEKLFF. The CDR3 DNA is TGCGCCAGCAGCGACAGACAGGGGGCGGGAGAAAAACTGTTTTTT.

J is TRBJ2-3 and V is TRBV5-1; 9 bases line up with TRBD2. The CDR3 is 14 amino acids. The V gene end was trimmed by 7 bases and the J gene end by 3 bases; junction bases not matched to a gene: 6. Looked up from germline, CDR1 is SGHRS and CDR2 is YFSETQ. CDR3 in DNA: TGCGCCAGCGCGCGGGGGGGCAGTACAGATACGCAGTATTTT. Amino acids: CASARGGSTDTQYF.

For the CDR3, the DNA is TGCAGCGGGGAAACAGGGTCGGCTTCACCCCTCCACTTT. Protein sequence: CSGETGSASPLHF. This rearrangement joins TRBV29-1 to TRBJ1-6; a possible D gene is TRBD1 (6 bases). The CDR3 sequence is 13 residues long. Germline CDR1 is SQVTM and CDR2 is ANQGSEA. The V and J ends lost 7 bases and 9 bases respectively, with 16 bases between them.